This is a list of T cell receptor beta chains from one sample in a study of shared clonotypes between healthy human individuals. Data came from immunoSEQ multiplex PCR; TCRdb stores just in-frame clones and leaves some out. The table has 2 million to 3 million clones, roughly 93% seen once. Sequenced sample: naive CD4+ T cells from PBMCs. These receptors were taken from a man in his late teens or twenties in good health. Some clones in this sample may be carry-over from other donors' samples. The CDR3 runs from the conserved cysteine through the conserved F or W. The order of the fields is CDR3 length, clone size, D gene, V gene, J gene, CDR3 protein, CDR3 DNA. The D gene is left open where the match is weak. Rows give clone size only sometimes, using once, few, many, or a class for an expanded clone.

>13|.|.|TRBV5-1|TRBJ2-5
CASSVPGEETQYF
TGCGCCAGCAGCGTACCGGGAGAAGAGACCCAGTACTTC
>16|once|TRBD2|TRBV30|TRBJ2-3
CAWSKGGGRLTDTQYF
TGTGCCTGGAGCAAAGGAGGCGGGAGGTTGACAGATACGCAGTATTTT
>12|.|.|TRBV2|TRBJ2-7
CASSDRGGEQYF
TGTGCCAGCAGTGACAGGGGCGGCGAGCAGTACTTC
>16|.|TRBD1|TRBV28|TRBJ1-1
CASSPRRGLGNTEAFF
TGTGCCAGCAGTCCGCGCAGGGGGCTGGGGAACACTGAAGCTTTCTTT
>16|.|TRBD1|TRBV6-4|TRBJ1-5
CASSRTGGRGNQPQHF
TGTGCCAGCAGTCGCACAGGGGGTCGGGGCAATCAGCCCCAGCATTTT
>16|.|.|TRBV5-1|TRBJ1-4
CASSSTRGATNEKLFF
TGCGCCAGCAGTTCAACAAGGGGAGCAACTAATGAAAAACTGTTTTTT
>14|.|TRBD2|TRBV10-1|TRBJ2-1
CASSVSGGINEQFF
TGCGCCAGCAGTGTCTCGGGAGGGATCAATGAGCAGTTCTTC
>13|few|TRBD1|TRBV7-7|TRBJ2-2
CASNPQGTGELFF
TGTGCCAGCAACCCACAGGGGACCGGGGAGCTGTTTTTT
>15|.|TRBD1|TRBV7-9|TRBJ2-7
CASSLGDRVTYEQYF
TGTGCCAGCAGCTTGGGGGACAGAGTAACCTACGAGCAGTACTTC
>14|.|TRBD2|TRBV10-3|TRBJ2-3
CAIRPSGDSDTQYF
TGTGCCATCAGGCCTAGCGGTGATTCAGATACACAGTATTTT
>14|.|.|TRBV2|TRBJ2-7
CASKVGTEGHEQYF
TGTGCCAGCAAAGTAGGGACCGAGGGCCACGAGCAGTACTTC
>15|.|.|TRBV7-9|TRBJ1-4
CASSWAGAPNEKLFF
TGTGCCAGCAGCTGGGCGGGGGCCCCTAATGAAAAACTGTTTTTT
>14|.|.|TRBV7-2|TRBJ2-5
CASSLDRAGETQYF
TGTGCCAGCAGCTTAGACAGGGCGGGAGAGACCCAGTACTTC
>15|.|TRBD1|TRBV7-8|TRBJ1-6
CASSLVTGEGSPLHF
TGTGCCAGCAGCTTAGTAACAGGGGAGGGTTCACCCCTCCACTTT
>15|.|.|TRBV19|TRBJ2-7
CASSTIGGTSYEQYF
TGTGCCAGTAGTACGATAGGCGGAACCTCCTACGAGCAGTACTTC
>15|.|.|TRBV5-5|TRBJ2-7
CASSSPGFGSYEQYF
TGTGCCAGCAGCTCGCCCGGGTTCGGCTCCTACGAGCAGTACTTC
>13|.|TRBD2|TRBV10-3|TRBJ2-4
CAISEILAQVQYF
TGTGCCATCAGTGAAATACTAGCGCAGGTTCAGTACTTC
>17|.|.|TRBV15|TRBJ1-1
CATSTPRTAALNTEAFF
TGTGCCACCAGCACCCCCCGGACGGCCGCTTTGAACACTGAAGCTTTCTTT
>16|once|.|TRBV6-6|TRBJ2-7
CASSLQIWTEPYKQYF
TGTGCCAGCAGTCTCCAGATTTGGACAGAGCCCTACAAGCAGTACTTC
>12|few|.|TRBV27|TRBJ1-2
CASSLRGYGYTF
TGTGCCAGCAGTTTACGGGGGTATGGCTACACCTTC
>16|.|TRBD2|TRBV7-9|TRBJ2-1
CASRLRPAGGGNEQFF
TGTGCCAGCAGGCTACGACCGGCGGGAGGAGGGAATGAGCAGTTCTTC
>18|.|TRBD1|TRBV27|TRBJ2-1
CASNSGQGASLTYNEQFF
TGTGCCAGCAACTCCGGACAGGGGGCGAGTCTCACTTACAATGAGCAGTTCTTC
>14|.|.|TRBV27|TRBJ1-3
CASSDHQPGNTIYF
TGTGCCAGCAGTGACCACCAACCTGGAAACACCATATATTTT
>14|.|.|TRBV5-1|TRBJ2-3
CASSLEAATDTQYF
TGCGCCAGCAGCTTGGAGGCCGCCACAGATACGCAGTATTTT
>16|.|.|TRBV7-6|TRBJ2-1
CASSLAGGGAYNEQFF
TGTGCCAGCAGCTTAGCGGGAGGGGGCGCCTACAATGAGCAGTTCTTC
>13|.|.|TRBV28|TRBJ1-1
CATEGGGSTATFF
TGTGCCACCGAGGGGGGGGGTTCTACGGCGACTTTCTTT